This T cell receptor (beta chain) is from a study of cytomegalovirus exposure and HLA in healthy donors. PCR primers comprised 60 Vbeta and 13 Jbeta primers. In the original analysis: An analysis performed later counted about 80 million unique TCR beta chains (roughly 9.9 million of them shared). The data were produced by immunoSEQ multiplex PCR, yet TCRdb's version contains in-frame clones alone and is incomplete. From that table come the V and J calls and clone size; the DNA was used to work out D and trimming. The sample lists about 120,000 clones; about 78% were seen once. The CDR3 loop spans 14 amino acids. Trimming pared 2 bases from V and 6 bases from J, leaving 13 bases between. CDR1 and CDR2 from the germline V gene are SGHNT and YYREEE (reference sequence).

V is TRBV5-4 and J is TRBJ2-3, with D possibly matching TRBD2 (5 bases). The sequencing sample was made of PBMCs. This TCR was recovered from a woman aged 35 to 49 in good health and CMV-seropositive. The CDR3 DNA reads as TGTGCCAGCAGCTTAAGCCAAACGGGGGATACGCAGTATTTT. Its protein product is CASSLSQTGDTQYF.